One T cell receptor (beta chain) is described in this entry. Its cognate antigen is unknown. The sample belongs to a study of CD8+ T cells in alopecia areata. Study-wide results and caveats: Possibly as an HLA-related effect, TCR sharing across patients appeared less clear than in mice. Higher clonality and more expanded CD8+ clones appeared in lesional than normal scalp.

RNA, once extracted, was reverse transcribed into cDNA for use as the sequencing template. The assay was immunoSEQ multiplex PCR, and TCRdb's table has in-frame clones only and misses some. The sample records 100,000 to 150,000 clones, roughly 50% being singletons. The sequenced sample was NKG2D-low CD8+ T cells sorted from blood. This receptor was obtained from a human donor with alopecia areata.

CDR3 protein: CASSQSWTSGGPNNEQFF. The CDR3 nucleotides read TGCGCCAGCAGTCAATCGTGGACTAGCGGGGGGCCGAACAATGAGCAGTTCTTC. The J gene is TRBJ2-1, the V gene TRBV23-1; 14 bases agree with TRBD2. TRBV23-1 is an ORF for which the function is uncertain. The CDR3 consists of 18 residues. V shed 0 bases, J shed 5 bases, and the junction held 6 bases outside the gene matches.